This T cell receptor beta chain was obtained from a study of cytomegalovirus exposure and HLA in healthy donors. Notes on the study in general: TCR beta V- and J-gene trimming, according to a later analysis, was linked to a missense DCLRE1C variant.

The PCR employed 60 Vbeta primers together with 13 Jbeta primers. Produced via immunoSEQ multiplex PCR; TCRdb's table is partial and in-frame only. The table shows hundreds of thousands of clones, with 75% to 90% occurring only once. To note about this clone: Its antigen remains unknown.

The CDR3 loop spans 15 amino acids. Looked up from germline, CDR1 is KGHSH and CDR2 is LQKENI. V lost 10 bases to trimming and J lost 1 base; unmatched junction nucleotides: 9. Specimen: PBMCs. The J gene is TRBJ1-1, the V gene TRBV18; TRBD1 matches 10 bases. The receptor comes from a woman in her late teens or twenties in good health and CMV-seronegative. The CDR3 bases are TGTGCCACCAAGACAGGGGGCTTTGGGAACACTGAAGCTTTCTTT. This translates into CATKTGGFGNTEAFF.